This T cell receptor beta chain was observed in a study of T cell changes during pregnancy in multiple sclerosis. The CDR3 is made up of 15 amino acids. V gave up 4 bases and J gave up 4 bases, with 15 bases separating them. The V gene's germline CDR1 is SGHTA and CDR2 FQGNSA. Sequenced by immunoSEQ multiplex PCR; TCRdb stores in-frame clones only, minus some. The table lists 60,000 or so clones, approximately 87% of them singletons. The J gene is TRBJ2-3, the V gene TRBV7-2; D may be TRBD2 (6 bases). The sequence was collected from a human donor whose cells served as feeder cells for cultures in a pregnancy study. Sequencing input: peripheral blood from another person, used as feeder cells. The CDR3 loop is CASSSSGDAADTQYF. In DNA form, the CDR3 reads TGTGCCAGCAGCTCTTCGGGAGATGCCGCAGATACGCAGTATTTT.